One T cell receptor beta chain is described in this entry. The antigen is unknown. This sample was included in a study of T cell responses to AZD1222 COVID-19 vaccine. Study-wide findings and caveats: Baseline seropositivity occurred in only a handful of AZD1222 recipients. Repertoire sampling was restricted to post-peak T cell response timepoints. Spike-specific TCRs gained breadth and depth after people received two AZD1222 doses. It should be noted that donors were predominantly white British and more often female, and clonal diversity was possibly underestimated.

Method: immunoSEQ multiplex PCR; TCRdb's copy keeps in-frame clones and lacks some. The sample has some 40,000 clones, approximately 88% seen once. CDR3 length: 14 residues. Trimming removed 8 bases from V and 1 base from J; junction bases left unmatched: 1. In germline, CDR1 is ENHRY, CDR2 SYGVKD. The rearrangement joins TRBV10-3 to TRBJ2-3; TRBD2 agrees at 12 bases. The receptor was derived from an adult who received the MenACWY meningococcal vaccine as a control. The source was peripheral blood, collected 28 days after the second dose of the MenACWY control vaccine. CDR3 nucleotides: TGTGCCATCTCTAGCGGGAGGGGCACAGATACGCAGTATTTT. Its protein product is CAISSGRGTDTQYF.